These 20 T cell receptor beta chains originate from one sample sequenced in a study of shared clonotypes between healthy human individuals. Generated by immunoSEQ multiplex PCR, the TCRdb table keeps only in-frame clones and is missing some. The table records about 1,500,000 clones, roughly 96% of them present only once. The sequenced sample consisted of naive CD4+ T cells sorted from blood. Stated subset: CD45RA+ positively selected. The receptors originated from a man aged 25 to 40 in good health.

This clone came up once. The gene calls are TRBV19 and TRBJ2-3, with TRBD2 matching over 8 bases. Looked up from germline, CDR1 is LNHDA and CDR2 is SQIVND (reference sequence). With 6 bases clipped from V and 0 bases from J, the junction kept 2 bases outside the gene matches. There are 14 residues in the CDR3. CDR3 protein: CASRPSGSTDTQYF. Here the CDR3 DNA reads TGTGCCAGTAGGCCTAGCGGGAGCACAGATACGCAGTATTTT.

V gene TRBV28 combines with J gene TRBJ1-2, with D unclear. Germline values: CDR1 MDHEN, CDR2 SYDVKM. The CDR3 loop spans 13 amino acids. V lost 3 bases to trimming and J lost 9 bases, with 14 bases between them. CDR3 coding DNA: TGTGCCAGCAGTTTTGTCAGGCCCCAGAGCTACACCTTC. Translated, it gives CASSFVRPQSYTF.

The chain uses TRBV5-5 and TRBJ1-1; the match to TRBD1 covers 7 bases. The CDR3 totals 15 residues. Losses at the gene ends were 2 bases for V and 1 base for J; bases not matched to a gene: 5. Germline CDR1 is SGHKS and CDR2 is YYEKEE (reference sequence). As DNA, the CDR3 is TGTGCCAGCAGCTTTCCGCGACAGGGGAACACTGAAGCTTTCTTT. Translation gives CASSFPRQGNTEAFF.

CDR3 protein: CASRRTGNNSPLHF. DNA of the CDR3: TGTGCCAGCAGACGGACAGGGAATAATTCACCCCTCCACTTT. V gene TRBV25-1 combines with J gene TRBJ1-6, with 8 bases matching TRBD1. The CDR3 has 14 residues. Germline V gene lookup returns CDR1 MGHDK and CDR2 SYGVNS. The V segment lost 6 bases and the J segment 5 bases; nucleotides outside the gene matches: 3.

The V gene is TRBV10-3, the J gene TRBJ1-5, with 8 bases that match TRBD1. This CDR3 region has 15 residues. CDR1 and CDR2 from the germline V gene are ENHRY and SYGVKD. Losses at the gene ends were 4 bases for V and 8 bases for J; bases not matched to a gene: 10. The CDR3 protein is CAISGTGQGGEPQHF. CDR3 DNA: TGTGCCATCAGTGGGACAGGGCAGGGTGGGGAGCCCCAGCATTTT.

This rearrangement joins TRBV19 to TRBJ1-4; 10 nucleotides match TRBD1. V trimming: 6 bases; J trimming: 5 bases; junction bases outside the gene matches: 12. The germline V gene encodes CDR1 LNHDA and CDR2 SQIVND (reference sequence). CDR3 length: 17 amino acids. The chain's CDR3 is CASSQLTPGQGNEKLFF. Written as DNA, the CDR3 is TGTGCCAGTAGCCAACTGACTCCGGGACAGGGGAATGAAAAACTGTTTTTT.

CDR3 protein: CASSGSTGANVLTF. The CDR3 DNA is TGTGCCAGCAGCGGCAGCACTGGGGCCAACGTCCTGACTTTC. The rearrangement uses TRBV7-8 and TRBJ2-6; D not certain. Germline CDR1 reads SGHVS; CDR2 reads FQNEAQ. V was cut by 5 bases and J by 2 bases, with 7 bases left in between. CDR3 size: 14 residues. Complete variable domain (other parts from reference TRBV7-8 and TRBJ2-6): GAGVSQSPRYKVAKRGQDVALRCDPISGHVSLFWYQQALGQGPEFLTYFQNEAQLDKSGLPSDRFFAERPEGSVSTLKIQRTQQEDSAVYLCASSGSTGANVLTFGAGSRLTVL.

The CDR3 reads CASSQRLEGYYEQYF. The CDR3 DNA is TGCGCCAGCAGCCAACGACTAGAGGGGTACTACGAGCAGTACTTC. The chain employs TRBV4-1 and TRBJ2-7; TRBD2 is a possible D gene (6 bases). The CDR3 has 15 residues. Germline V gene data show CDR1 as MGHRA and CDR2 as YSYEKL. The V end lost 2 bases, the J end lost 3 bases, and 14 bases lay between the germline ends.

V and J are TRBV6-6 and TRBJ1-1; D remains ambiguous. Germline V gene data show CDR1 as MNHNY and CDR2 as SVGAGI (reference sequence). The CDR3 has 13 amino acids. V lost 7 bases and J lost 2, with 11 bases in between. The chain's CDR3 is CASTERGNTEAFF. In nucleotides, the CDR3 is TGTGCCAGCACCGAGCGAGGAAACACTGAAGCTTTCTTT.

The chain carries TRBV7-9 and TRBJ1-2; TRBD1 might be the D (6 bases). This CDR3 has 13 amino acids. The V gene's germline CDR1 is SEHNR and CDR2 FQNEAQ (reference sequence). V was trimmed by 5 bases and J by 4 bases, leaving 11 bases between them. CDR3 amino acids: CASSARGGYGYTF. The CDR3 DNA is TGTGCCAGCAGCGCCAGGGGTGGCTATGGCTACACCTTC. The whole variable domain, filled in from reference TRBV7-9 and TRBJ1-2, reads DTGVSQNPRHKITKRGQNVTFRCDPISEHNRLYWYRQTLGQGPEFLTYFQNEAQLEKSRLLSDRFSAERPKGSFSTLEIQRTEQGDSAMYLCASSARGGYGYTFGSGTRLTVV.

The chain employs TRBV2 and TRBJ2-1, with D perhaps matching TRBD2 (5 bases). CDR1 and CDR2 (germline): SNHLY, FYNNEI. Trimming shortened V by 4 bases and J by 6 bases, and 13 bases separated the two germline ends. The CDR3 is 14 amino acids. The CDR3 is CASSVRTASNEQFF. DNA for the CDR3: TGTGCCAGCAGTGTGCGGACTGCAAGCAATGAGCAGTTCTTC.

About this clone: A read error may account for a junction end that differs from germline. This chain connects TRBV7-7 to TRBJ2-5; a possible D gene is TRBD2 (5 bases). The CDR3 is made up of 17 amino acids. From germline, CDR1 is SSHAT and CDR2 FNYEAQ (reference sequence). This CDR3 is CASSLGRRVPYQETQYF. CDR3 sequence (DNA): TGTGCTAGCAGCCTCGGTCGGCGGGTCCCCTACCAAGAGACCCAGTACTTC.

The chain employs TRBV28 and TRBJ2-7; no firm D call. Germline V gives CDR1 MDHEN, CDR2 SYDVKM. CDR3 length: 15 amino acids. Deletions cut 7 bases from V and 0 bases from J, with 16 bases between. The CDR3 region has the DNA TGTGCCAGCAATACACTCGACACCGTCTCCTACGAGCAGTACTTC. As protein: CASNTLDTVSYEQYF.

This chain links TRBV6-1 with TRBJ1-4; D gene unclear. The CDR3 is 14 residues long. V lost 5 bases to trimming and J lost 6 bases, with 13 bases between them. Looked up from germline, CDR1 is MNHNS and CDR2 is SASEGT. CDR3 coding DNA: TGTGCCAGCAGTAGCAGAGTGCGGGATGAAAAACTGTTTTTT. It codes for CASSSRVRDEKLFF.

The rearrangement uses TRBV2 and TRBJ1-5, with D unresolved. Trimming left V 6 bases short and J 1 base short, with 10 bases between. The CDR3 is 14 residues long. Germline loops: CDR1 SNHLY, CDR2 FYNNEI. In DNA, the CDR3 is TGTGCCAGCAGGCACGACAAGAGCAATCAGCCCCAGCATTTT. This sequence encodes CASRHDKSNQPQHF.

V and J are TRBV7-2 and TRBJ1-1; D is possibly TRBD1 (5 bases). The germline V and J ends were trimmed by 3 bases and 11 bases, with 13 bases remaining between them. Germline V gene lookup returns CDR1 SGHTA and CDR2 FQGNSA. This CDR3 has 12 amino acids. CDR3: CASSFFQGTAFF. CDR3 DNA: TGTGCCAGCAGCTTCTTTCAGGGAACGGCTTTCTTT.

This rearrangement joins TRBV5-1 to TRBJ2-7; 9 bases map to TRBD1. CDR1 is SGHRS and CDR2 is YFSETQ in the germline V gene. This CDR3 is built from 15 residues. Unmatched junction bases numbered 5, after V lost 4 bases and J lost 0 bases. The CDR3 here is CASSPTGGVSYEQYF. The CDR3 DNA sequence: TGCGCCAGCAGCCCGACAGGGGGAGTCTCCTACGAGCAGTACTTC. The whole variable domain, remainder taken from reference TRBV5-1 and TRBJ2-7, is KAGVTQTPRYLIKTRGQQVTLSCSPISGHRSVSWYQQTPGQGLQFLFEYFSETQRNKGNFPGRFSGRQFSNSRSEMNVSTLELGDSALYLCASSPTGGVSYEQYFGPGTRLTVT.

The CDR3 sequence: CASRWTAGNTIYF. The CDR3 nucleotides read TGTGCCAGCAGATGGACAGCTGGAAACACCATATATTTT. The genes are TRBV6-5 and TRBJ1-3; tentative D call: TRBD1 (6 bases). V was shortened by 6 bases and J by 2 bases, with 8 bases between the two germline ends. The CDR3 contains 13 residues. The germline CDR1 and CDR2 sequences are MNHEY and SVGAGI.

This chain connects TRBV5-1 to TRBJ2-2; the D gene is possibly TRBD1 (5 bases). V gave up 1 base and J gave up 5 bases, with 9 bases separating them. This CDR3 has 14 amino acids. In germline, CDR1 is SGHRS, CDR2 YFSETQ. CDR3 nucleotide sequence: TGCGCCAGCAGCTTGACCAGGGTGACCGGGGAGCTGTTTTTT. Translation gives CASSLTRVTGELFF.

The V gene is TRBV6-5, the J gene TRBJ2-7, with TRBD2 as a possible D gene (5 bases). Trimming cost V 4 bases and J 2 bases, with 15 bases left between them. Germline V gives CDR1 MNHEY, CDR2 SVGAGI. This CDR3 region has 15 residues. CDR3 nucleotides: TGTGCCAGCAGTTCTTGGCGGAGGTCGACCTACGAGCAGTACTTC. Residues: CASSSWRRSTYEQYF.